The clone carrying this TCR beta chain was detected many times. CDR1 and CDR2 (germline): SGHRS, YFSETQ. V was pared by 1 base and J by 6 bases, with 7 bases between. This CDR3 is 12 amino acids long. One entry per CDR3 protein, called by TCRdb with MiXCR from the 5' RACE reads. The sample contains about 80,000 distinct CDR3 sequences, more than 5% of which appear only once. The sample belongs to a study of neurological immune-mediated disorders. Time point described: longitudinal time-point 2. The sample comprised PBMCs. The receptor was isolated from a woman aged 60-75 years with multiple sclerosis. The V call is TRBV5-1, the J call TRBJ1-2; D gene uncertain. CDR3 protein: CASSLRSDGYTF. The CDR3 DNA sequence: TGCGCCAGCAGCTTGAGGTCAGATGGCTACACCTTC.